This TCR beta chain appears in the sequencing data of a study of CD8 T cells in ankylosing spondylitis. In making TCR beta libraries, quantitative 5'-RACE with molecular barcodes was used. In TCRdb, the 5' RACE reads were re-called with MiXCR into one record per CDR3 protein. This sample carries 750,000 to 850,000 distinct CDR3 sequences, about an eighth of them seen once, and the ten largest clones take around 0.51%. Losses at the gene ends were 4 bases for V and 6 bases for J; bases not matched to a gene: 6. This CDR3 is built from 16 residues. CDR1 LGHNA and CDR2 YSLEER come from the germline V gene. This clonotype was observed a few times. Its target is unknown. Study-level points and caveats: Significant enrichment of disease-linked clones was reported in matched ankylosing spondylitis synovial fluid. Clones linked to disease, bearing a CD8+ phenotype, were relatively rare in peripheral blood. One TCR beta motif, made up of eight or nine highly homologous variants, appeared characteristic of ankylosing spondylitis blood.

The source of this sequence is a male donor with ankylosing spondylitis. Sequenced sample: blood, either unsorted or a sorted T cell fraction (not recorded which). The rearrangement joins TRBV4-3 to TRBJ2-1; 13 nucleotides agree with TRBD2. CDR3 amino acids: CASSRQGLAGTNEQFF. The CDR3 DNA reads TGCGCCAGCAGCCGACAGGGACTAGCGGGAACCAATGAGCAGTTCTTC.